This T cell receptor beta chain was profiled in a study of blood T cell repertoires in COVID-19. Assay: immunoSEQ multiplex PCR; the TCRdb copy retains only in-frame clones and omits some. The table shows some 320,000 clones, with 85% occurring only once. Cohort allocation depended upon clinical history that participants reported. Each exposed participant met a COVID-19 case in the 2 weeks preceding study entry. This clonotype originated in a woman aged 25 to 39 who had been exposed to COVID-19. What was sequenced was PBMCs or T cells enriched from blood (not recorded which).

CDR3 residues: CASSPRLPSAFF. In DNA form, the CDR3 reads TGTGCCAGCAGTCCACGACTTCCTTCGGCTTTCTTT. The rearrangement uses TRBV28 and TRBJ1-1; D is unresolved. V lost 5 bases and J 11 bases, leaving 15 bases between the germline ends. The CDR3 is made up of 12 amino acids. From germline, CDR1 is MDHEN and CDR2 SYDVKM.